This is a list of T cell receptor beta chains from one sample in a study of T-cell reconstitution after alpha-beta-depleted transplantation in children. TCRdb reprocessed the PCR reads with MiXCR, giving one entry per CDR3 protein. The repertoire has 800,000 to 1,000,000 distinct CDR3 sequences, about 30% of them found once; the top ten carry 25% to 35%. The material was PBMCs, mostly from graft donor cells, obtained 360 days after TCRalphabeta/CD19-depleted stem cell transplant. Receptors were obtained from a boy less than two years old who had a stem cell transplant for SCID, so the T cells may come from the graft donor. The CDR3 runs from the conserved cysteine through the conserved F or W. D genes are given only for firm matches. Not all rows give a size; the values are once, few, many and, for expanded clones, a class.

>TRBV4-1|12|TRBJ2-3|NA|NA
TGCGCCAGCAGCCAAGCACAGGATACGCAGTATTTT
CASSQAQDTQYF
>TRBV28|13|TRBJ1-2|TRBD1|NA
TGTGCCAGCAGCCAGGGGGAAGGCTATGGCTACACCTTC
CASSQGEGYGYTF
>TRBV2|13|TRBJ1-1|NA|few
TGTGCCAGCAGGGACAGCGAGGGGACTGAAGCTTTCTTT
CASRDSEGTEAFF
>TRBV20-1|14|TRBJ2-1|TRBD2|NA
TGCAGGGCTAGCGGGGGGCTTACTTACAATGAGCAGTTCTTC
CRASGGLTYNEQFF
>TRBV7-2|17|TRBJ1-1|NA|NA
TGTGCCAGCAGCCCTCTTCTTGGCAGAGGAATGAACACTGAAGCTTTCTTT
CASSPLLGRGMNTEAFF
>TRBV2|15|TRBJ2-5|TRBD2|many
TGTGCCAGCAGACCGCGGGGGGGGTACCAAGAGACCCAGTACTTC
CASRPRGGYQETQYF
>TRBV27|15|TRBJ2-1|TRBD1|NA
TGTGCCAGCGGTTCCGGGACAGGGTCCAACAATGAGCAGTTCTTC
CASGSGTGSNNEQFF
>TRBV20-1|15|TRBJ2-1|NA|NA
TGCAGTGCTAGAGGGGTATTAGCGGCCTACAATGAGCAGTTCTTC
CSARGVLAAYNEQFF
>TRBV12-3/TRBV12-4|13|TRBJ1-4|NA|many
TGTGCCAGCAGGACCGGGAAGAATGAAAAACTGTTTTTT
CASRTGKNEKLFF
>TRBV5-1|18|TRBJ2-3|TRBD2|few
TGCGCCAGCAGCTCACTAGCGGGGAGATCCGCTAGCACAGATACGCAGTATTTT
CASSSLAGRSASTDTQYF
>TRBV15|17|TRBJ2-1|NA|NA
TGTGCCACCAGCAGAGATCCGGGGTTAGACTCCTACAATGAGCAGTTCTTC
CATSRDPGLDSYNEQFF
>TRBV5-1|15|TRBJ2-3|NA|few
TGTGCCAGCAGTTTAAGCAGTGCTAGCACAGATACGCAGTATTTT
CASSLSSASTDTQYF
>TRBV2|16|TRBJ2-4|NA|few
TGTGCCAGCAGTGAAATGGGGCGACTAGCCAAAAACATTCAGTACTTC
CASSEMGRLAKNIQYF
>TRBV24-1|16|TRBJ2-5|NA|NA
TGTGCCACCAGTGATTGGGGGGCGGGGAGCCGAGAGACCCAGTACTTC
CATSDWGAGSRETQYF
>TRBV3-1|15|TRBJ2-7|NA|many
TGTGCCAGCAGCCAAGAGTCCTGGAAATCCTACGAGCAGTACTTC
CASSQESWKSYEQYF
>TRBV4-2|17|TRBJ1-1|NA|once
TGTGCCAGCAGCCAAGATATAGCAGGGGACTTGAACACTGAAGCTTTCTTT
CASSQDIAGDLNTEAFF
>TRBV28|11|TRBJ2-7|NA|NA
TGTGCCAGCGGGGTTCACAACGAGCAGTACTTC
CASGVHNEQYF
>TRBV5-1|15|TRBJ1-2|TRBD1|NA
TGCGCCAGCAGCTCCGGGACAGGGCATGAAAATGGCTACACCTTC
CASSSGTGHENGYTF
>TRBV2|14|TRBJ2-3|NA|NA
TGTGCCAGCAGAGGGATTATTGTCACAGATACGCAGTATTTT
CASRGIIVTDTQYF
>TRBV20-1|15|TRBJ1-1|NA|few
TGCAGTGCTACCCCCGACCCCTGGGTGAACACTGAAGCTTTCTTT
CSATPDPWVNTEAFF
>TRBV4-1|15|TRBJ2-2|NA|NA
TGCGCCAGCAGCCAAGTTAAAAGTTGGACCGGGGAGCTGTTTTTT
CASSQVKSWTGELFF
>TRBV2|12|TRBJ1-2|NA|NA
TGTGCCAGCAGCTTTGACAGGAACGGCTACACCTTC
CASSFDRNGYTF
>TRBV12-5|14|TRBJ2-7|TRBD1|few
TGTGCTAGTGGTTCCGGGACAGGATCCTACGAGCAGTACTTC
CASGSGTGSYEQYF
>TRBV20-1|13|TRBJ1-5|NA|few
TGCAGTGCTAGTGGTGGGACCAATCAGCCCCAGCATTTT
CSASGGTNQPQHF
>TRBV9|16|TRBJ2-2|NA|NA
TGTGCCAGCAGCGTACAGGGGGGGTCTAACACCGGGGAGCTGTTTTTT
CASSVQGGSNTGELFF
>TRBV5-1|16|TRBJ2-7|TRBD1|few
TGCGCCAGCAGCTCGGGACAGGGAAAACTCACCTACGAGCAGTACTTC
CASSSGQGKLTYEQYF
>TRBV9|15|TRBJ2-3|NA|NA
TGTGCCAGCAGCGTAGGGCCAGGCCGACCAGATACGCAGTATTTT
CASSVGPGRPDTQYF
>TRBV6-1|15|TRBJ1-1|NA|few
TGTGCCAGCAGCCCCCCCGGGCAGGGTAGGACTGAAGCTTTCTTT
CASSPPGQGRTEAFF
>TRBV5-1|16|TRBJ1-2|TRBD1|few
TGCGCCAGCAGCTTGGACAAATCACAGGGGGCCACTTCCTACACCTTC
CASSLDKSQGATSYTF
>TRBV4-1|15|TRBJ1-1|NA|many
TGCGCCAGCAGCCCTAGCAACTGGCTCGACACTGAAGCTTTCTTT
CASSPSNWLDTEAFF
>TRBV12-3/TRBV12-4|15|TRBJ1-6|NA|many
TGTGCCAGCAGTTTGGGGCAGGGAGGTAATTCACCCCTCCACTTT
CASSLGQGGNSPLHF
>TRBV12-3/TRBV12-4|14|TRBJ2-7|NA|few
TGTGCCAGCAGTTCTGCCGGGGGATCCTACGAGCAGTACTTC
CASSSAGGSYEQYF
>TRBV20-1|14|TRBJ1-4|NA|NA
TGCAGTGCTTTCCCGGGACGGTATAATGAAAAACTGTTTTTT
CSAFPGRYNEKLFF
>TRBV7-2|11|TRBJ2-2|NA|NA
TGTGCCAGCAGCTTTGCCCGGGAGCTGTTTTTT
CASSFARELFF
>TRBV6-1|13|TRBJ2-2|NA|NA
TGTGCCAGCAGCGCCCTGACGGCCGGGGAGCTGTTTTTT
CASSALTAGELFF
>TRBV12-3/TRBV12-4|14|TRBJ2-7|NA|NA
TGTGCCAGCAAGTCGGACCCTACGTCCTACGAGCAGTACTTC
CASKSDPTSYEQYF
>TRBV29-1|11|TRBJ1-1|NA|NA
TGCAGCGTTTTGGTCGTCCTCGTGGCTTTCTTT
CSVLVVLVAFF
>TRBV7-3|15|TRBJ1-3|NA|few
TGTGCCAGCAGCGCAGGGGAAACCTCTGGAAACACCATATATTTT
CASSAGETSGNTIYF
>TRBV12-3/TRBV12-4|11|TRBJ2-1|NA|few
TGTGCCAGCAAAGGCTTCAATGAGCAGTTCTTC
CASKGFNEQFF
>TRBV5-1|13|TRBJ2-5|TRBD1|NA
TGCGCCAGCAGCTTTCTCGGACAGGGCGAAGCGAACTTC
CASSFLGQGEANF
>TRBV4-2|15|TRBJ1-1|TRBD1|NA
TGTGCCAGCAGCCGGACGGACAGGGGAGGGTCTGAAGCTTTCTTT
CASSRTDRGGSEAFF